A selection of T cell receptor beta chains follows, all from one sample in a study of shared clonotypes between healthy human individuals. The data were produced by immunoSEQ multiplex PCR, yet TCRdb's version contains in-frame clones alone and is incomplete. The sample carries 850,000 to 1,200,000 clones, roughly 80% recorded once. The sample was memory CD4+ T cells sorted from blood. The source is a man in his late teens or twenties in good health. The CDR3 runs from the conserved cysteine through the conserved F or W.

TRBJ2-7	TRBV29-1	CSAVIGTSWGDTTYEQYF
TRBJ2-7	TRBV27	CASSFRAGASYEQYF
TRBJ2-3	TRBV28	CASRTSQTLSTDTQYF
TRBJ2-1	TRBV7-8	CASSPRLSSYNEQFF
TRBJ2-7	TRBV7-8	CASSSVQGEQYF
TRBJ1-1	TRBV14	CASSQTPAFDFTEAFF
TRBJ2-1	TRBV7-9	CATPSQGQSYNEQFF
TRBJ2-7	TRBV7-2	CASSPRPGLAGSEQYF
TRBJ1-5	TRBV12-5	CASGYMDSNQPQHF
-	TRBV10-2	CASSAARVAYEQYF
TRBJ1-1	TRBV5-1	CASSPQDSNTEAFF
TRBJ2-1	TRBV15	CATQPGTVNEQFF
TRBJ1-3	TRBV7-9	CASSFVQGRSGNTIYF
TRBJ1-1	TRBV19	CASSTQGNTEAFF
TRBJ1-6	TRBV11-1	CASSLFKSGHYSPLHF
TRBJ2-5	TRBV5-6	CASSKGLDRQTQYF
TRBJ2-4	TRBV4-1	CASSQDGGAKNIQYF
TRBJ2-2	TRBV10-3	CAISESYRGTGELFF
TRBJ1-1	TRBV5-4	CASRQQGMNTEAFF
TRBJ1-1	TRBV28	CASQDRNTEAFF
TRBJ2-1	TRBV7-2	CASSFRGRTGNEQFF
TRBJ1-1	TRBV7-9	CASSLGRGRDTEAFF
TRBJ2-2	TRBV19	CASSIVRTPGGELFF
TRBJ2-1	TRBV6-4	CASSLGGKQFF
TRBJ2-1	TRBV7-2	CATQTGNNNEQFF
TRBJ2-7	TRBV14	CASSQNQHLGGQYF
TRBJ1-2	TRBV5-1	CASSLGENYGYTF
TRBJ1-1	TRBV28	CASSSGQGNTEAFF
TRBJ2-1	TRBV6-1	CASSRTVSYNEQFF
TRBJ1-2	TRBV6-4	CASSDSGGYGYTF
TRBJ2-1	TRBV4-1	CASSQEGVGQGVQFF
TRBJ2-5	TRBV7-2	CASSGGWGNETQYF
TRBJ1-3	TRBV19	CASSIPTRPGNTIYF
-	TRBV9	CASSSGSGRGEQYF
TRBJ2-1	TRBV5-1	CASSLAPGTAYNEQFF
TRBJ2-3	TRBV5-8	CASSFGRGAYSTDTQYF
TRBJ1-2	TRBV2	CASTFEERAYGYTF
TRBJ2-1	TRBV11-2	CASRLAGGSYNEQFF
TRBJ1-6	TRBV6-6	CASSSRQTNSPLHF
TRBJ1-6	TRBV5-8	CASSLGGNNSPLHF
TRBJ1-3	TRBV6-6	CASSPTGAGNTIYF
TRBJ1-6	TRBV29-1	CSVRRGDNSPLHF
TRBJ1-2	TRBV5-6	CASSLSGVNGYTF
TRBJ2-6	TRBV28	CASVKLGQSSGANVLTF
TRBJ2-1	TRBV7-8	CASKTSGGYNEQFF
TRBJ2-3	TRBV11-2	CASSLNAGLGDTQYF
TRBJ2-3	TRBV18	CASSPRRAGGSGGTDTQYF
TRBJ1-3	TRBV6-1	CASMTGAAGNTIYF
TRBJ2-7	TRBV19	CASSMGTAIYEQYF
TRBJ2-3	TRBV6-6	CASSYPTGADTQYF
TRBJ2-5	TRBV5-1	CASSLAIAGVKETQYF
TRBJ1-6	TRBV10-2	CASSERQGYNSPLHF
TRBJ2-5	TRBV5-1	CASSPITGQGGKTQYF